The rows below give T cell receptor beta chains drawn from one sample of a study of T cell changes during pregnancy in multiple sclerosis. The method was immunoSEQ multiplex PCR; TCRdb's version includes in-frame clones alone and lacks a portion of them. The repertoire consists of around 100,000 clones, with 80% to 95% occurring once and the leading ten covering less than 4.5%. This material consisted of peripheral blood, taken after pregnancy. These receptors all come from a female donor with multiple sclerosis, enrolled in a pregnancy study. The CDR3 runs from the conserved cysteine through the conserved F or W. D genes are given only for firm matches. Part of the rows lack a size; the others show once, few, many or a class for expanded clones.

TRBJ1-1 TRBV4-1 TRBD1 . TGCGCCAGCAGCCAGAGGACAGGTCTCGACACAAATGAAGCTTTCTTT CASSQRTGLDTNEAFF
TRBJ2-1 TRBV28 . . TGTGCCAGCAGTTTACTGCGGGACGATGAGCAGTTCTTC CASSLLRDDEQFF
TRBJ1-1 TRBV19 . . TGTGCCAGTAGTACAGGGTTCGCTGAAGCTTTCTTT CASSTGFAEAFF
TRBJ2-5 TRBV5-1 . . TGCGCCAGCAGCTTGGGTTTCGGTCAAGAGACCCAGTACTTC CASSLGFGQETQYF
TRBJ1-5 TRBV4-1 TRBD1 . TGCGCCAGCAGCCATTCCGGGACAGGGCCCAATCAGCCCCAGCATTTT CASSHSGTGPNQPQHF
TRBJ2-2 TRBV28 . . TGTGCCAGTAACCAACAGGGAAACACCGGGGAGCTGTTTTTT CASNQQGNTGELFF
TRBJ2-5 TRBV11-3 TRBD2 . TGTGCCAGCAGCTCCCGGACTAGCGGGGGAGAGACCCAGTACTTC CASSSRTSGGETQYF
TRBJ2-1 TRBV7-6 . . TGTGCCAGCAGCCGGATCGACCGGGGGGCGGGTGAGCAGTTCTTC CASSRIDRGAGEQFF
TRBJ1-1 TRBV5-1 . . TGCGCCAGCAGCTTGGAAGGGGCCCCTTCGAACACTGAAGCTTTCTTT CASSLEGAPSNTEAFF
TRBJ1-2 TRBV30 TRBD1 once TGTGCCTGGGCCCTCCCGGGACAGGGCGATTCCAACTATGGCTACACCTTC CAWALPGQGDSNYGYTF
TRBJ2-1 TRBV9 TRBD1 . TGTGCCAGCAGCGGCCGGGTGGGGGACAGGGTGTATGAGCAGTTCTTC CASSGRVGDRVYEQFF
TRBJ1-2 TRBV6-5 . . TGTGCCAGCAGTTCCCTACGACAGGCTGGCTACACCTTC CASSSLRQAGYTF
TRBJ1-1 TRBV10-2 TRBD1 . TGCGCCAGCACTGGACAGGGATTCCCTGAAGCTTTCTTT CASTGQGFPEAFF
TRBJ2-7 TRBV18 TRBD2 . TGTGCCAGCTCACCAGAACTAGCGGGGAACTACGAGCAGTACTTC CASSPELAGNYEQYF
TRBJ1-2 TRBV4-1 . . TGCGCCAGCACCCAGGGGCCGTCCTATGGCTACACCTTC CASTQGPSYGYTF
TRBJ2-5 TRBV4-1 TRBD2 . TGCGCCAGCAGCCAAGACGATACCGCGGGGGGGCGGGAGACCCAGTACTTC CASSQDDTAGGRETQYF
TRBJ1-5 TRBV19 TRBD1 . TGTGCCAGTAGTATAGAGGGGACAGGGCCCCAGCCCCAGCATTTT CASSIEGTGPQPQHF
TRBJ2-7 TRBV6-1 . . TGTGCCATCCTAGACCAGTACGAGCAGTACTTC CAILDQYEQYF
TRBJ1-4 TRBV28 . . TGTGCCAGCACCCCCCGGTCTGGCCCTCTTATGCGGGAAAAACTGTTTTTT CASTPRSGPLMREKLFF
TRBJ2-7 TRBV10-1 TRBD1 . TGCGCCAGCAGTCCTATGACAGGGGGGTACGAGCAGTACTTC CASSPMTGGYEQYF
TRBJ2-7 TRBV13 . . TGTGCCAGCAGCTTAGGCCTAATGAAATCCTACGAGCAGTACTTC CASSLGLMKSYEQYF
TRBJ2-7 TRBV5-6 TRBD2 . TGTGCCAGCAGCTTGTGGCTAGCGGGGATCAACGAGCAGTACTTC CASSLWLAGINEQYF
TRBJ2-3 TRBV5-1 . . TGCGCCAGCAGCTACGGGGATACGCAGTATTTT CASSYGDTQYF
TRBJ1-6 TRBV9 . . TGTGCCAGCAGCGTAGACAGGGTTGGTTCACCCCTCCACTTT CASSVDRVGSPLHF
TRBJ2-2 TRBV7-2 . . TGTGCCAGCACACGGGACATCAGAACCGGGGAGCTGTTTTTT CASTRDIRTGELFF
TRBJ1-2 TRBV6-6 . few TGTGCCAGCAGTTATGGGGAGAGGGTCCACTATGGCTACACCTTC CASSYGERVHYGYTF
TRBJ1-2 TRBV5-4 . . TGTGCCAGCAGCTACCCGGGTTCCCTATATGGCTACACCTTC CASSYPGSLYGYTF
TRBJ2-1 TRBV5-1 . . TGCGCCAGCAGCTTTACACAAAACTCCTACAATGAGCAGTTCTTC CASSFTQNSYNEQFF
TRBJ1-1 TRBV20-1 TRBD1 . TGCAGTGCTCCGGACAGGGAAGCTTTCTTT CSAPDREAFF
TRBJ2-7 TRBV6-4 TRBD2 . TGTGCCGTGAAGCGGGGGGCCTCTCCCCGGTGGGGCGAGCAGTACTTC CAVKRGASPRWGEQYF
TRBJ2-3 TRBV7-2 TRBD1 . TGTGCCAGCAGCAAACCGGGACAGGGCACAGATACGCAGTATTTT CASSKPGQGTDTQYF
TRBJ2-5 TRBV6-5 TRBD1 . TGTGCCAGCAGTTCCCCCGCGGGACAGGGGTTTGAGACCCAGTACTTC CASSSPAGQGFETQYF
TRBJ2-3 TRBV2 TRBD2 . TGTGCCAGCAGTGAACAGCGGGGGGCGTCAGATACGCAGTATTTT CASSEQRGASDTQYF